The source of this T cell receptor beta chain is a study of STAT5B mutations in CD4+ large granular lymphocyte leukemia. Study background: Among healthy donors, a particular HLA allele went with more CDR3 'QG' motifs. Whole-study findings and limits: Top patient clones used TRBV06 genes more often: 8/27 versus 2/35 in controls. Higher CD4+ than CD8+ T-LGLL clonality might reflect small sample size.

Sequencing was performed with immunoSEQ multiplex PCR; in TCRdb, only in-frame clones are kept and a portion is missing. The sample lists about 46,000 clones; 65% to 85% were seen once. The germline CDR1 and CDR2 sequences are SGDLS and YYNGEE. The CDR3 spans 14 residues. Trimming took off 4 bases at V and 6 bases at J, with 16 bases between the two ends. Remarks on this clone: The antigen remains undetermined.

The sequence came from a human donor in good health. Material for sequencing was CD4+ T cells from blood buffy coats. V usage is TRBV9 and J usage is TRBJ1-1, with D unresolved. The CDR3 nucleotides are TGTGCCAGCAGCCCCGGTCAAGGAAAGGCTGAAGCTTTCTTT. It codes for CASSPGQGKAEAFF.